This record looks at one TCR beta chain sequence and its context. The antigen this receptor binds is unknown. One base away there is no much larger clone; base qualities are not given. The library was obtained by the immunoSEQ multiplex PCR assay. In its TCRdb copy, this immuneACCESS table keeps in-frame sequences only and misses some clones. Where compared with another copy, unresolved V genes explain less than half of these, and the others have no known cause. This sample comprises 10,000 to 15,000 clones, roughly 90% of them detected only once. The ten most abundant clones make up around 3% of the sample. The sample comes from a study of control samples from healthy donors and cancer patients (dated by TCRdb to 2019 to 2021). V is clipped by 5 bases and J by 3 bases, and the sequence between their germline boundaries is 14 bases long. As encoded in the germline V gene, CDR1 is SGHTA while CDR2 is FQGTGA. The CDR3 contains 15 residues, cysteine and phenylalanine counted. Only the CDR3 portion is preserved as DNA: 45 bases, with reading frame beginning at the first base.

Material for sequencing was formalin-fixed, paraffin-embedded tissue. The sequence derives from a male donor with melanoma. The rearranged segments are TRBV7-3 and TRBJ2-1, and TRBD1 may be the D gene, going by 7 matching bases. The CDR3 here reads CASSRQGGNYNEQFF. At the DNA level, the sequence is TGTGCCAGCAGCCGACAGGGAGGTAACTACAATGAGCAGTTCTTC.